This T cell receptor (beta chain) was sequenced in a study of T cell responses to AZD1222 COVID-19 vaccine. CDR1 is SGHTA, CDR2 FQGTGA, per germline. This CDR3 spans 13 amino acids. V lost 2 bases to trimming and J lost 5 bases, with 9 bases between them. Sequencing used immunoSEQ multiplex PCR; TCRdb keeps in-frame clones, though not all of them. This table has 150,000 or so clones, about 89% appearing once. This clone was seen a single time. The specimen comprised peripheral blood, sampled on day 0 of AZD1222 vaccination. The rearrangement joins TRBV7-3 to TRBJ1-1; unclear D gene. This clonotype originated in an adult in good health. The CDR3 is CASSLQRGTEAFF. CDR3 nucleotides: TGTGCCAGCAGCTTACAACGGGGTACTGAAGCTTTCTTT.